These 32 T cell receptor beta chains share one sample of origin, sequenced in a study of regulatory T cells in long-lasting Graves disease. Time point described: persistent/refractory GD, antithyroid drugs over 5 years with positive TRAb. Isolated PBMC RNA provided the starting material for the TCR library. According to the study, TCR beta libraries were built with iRepertoire HTBI primers and CDR3-region Arm-PCR. One entry per CDR3 protein, called by TCRdb with MiXCR from the multiplex PCR reads. The data show around 400,000 distinct CDR3 sequences, roughly a quarter seen once. The material sequenced was peripheral blood mononuclear cells (PBMCs), taken when the disease was refractory, from a patient treated with antithyroid drugs. These receptors all come from a female donor with Graves disease.

J is TRBJ1-5 and V is TRBV30, with TRBD1 identical over 7 bases. The CDR3 extends over 15 amino acids. With V trimmed by 3 bases and J by 2 bases, 7 bases remained unmatched. CDR1 is GTSNPN, CDR2 SVGIG, per germline (reference sequence). CDR3 sequence reads: CAWSYRDSGNQPQHF. CDR3 DNA: TGTGCCTGGAGCTACCGGGACAGTGGCAATCAGCCCCAGCATTTT.

For this clonotype: Since a far larger clone is one base different, this is likely a read error. The chain joins TRBV7-2 to TRBJ2-2, with TRBD2 matching over 7 bases. Germline CDR1 is SGHTA and CDR2 is FQGNSA. V dropped 5 bases and J dropped 5; count of bases not matched to a gene: 8. The CDR3 is made up of 15 amino acids. CDR3 nucleotide sequence: TGTGCCAGCAGCATTAGCTTCGGGAGGACCGGGGAGCTGTTTTTT. This encodes CASSISFGRTGELFF.

This clonotype has a count of ten or more. The V and J genes are TRBV28 and TRBJ1-2, with 9 bases aligning to TRBD1. V shed 6 bases, J shed 8 bases, and the junction held 13 bases outside the gene matches. This CDR3 has 15 amino acids. Germline CDR1 is MDHEN and CDR2 is SYDVKM. DNA of the CDR3: TGTGCCAGCAGCCCGGGACAGGGCTTTGTGGGGGGCTACACCTTC. This translates into CASSPGQGFVGGYTF.

The sample holds one count of this clonotype. The chain has TRBV28 and TRBJ2-3; the D gene is possibly TRBD1 (6 bases). Germline V gene data show CDR1 as MDHEN and CDR2 as SYDVKM. The length of the CDR3 is 14 residues. Trimming stripped 5 bases from V and 5 bases from J, with 14 bases between. CDR3 bases: TGTGCCAGCAGTCTACAGGGTCTAGGAGATACGCAGTATTTT. It yields the protein CASSLQGLGDTQYF.

The sample holds many counts of this clonotype. The rearrangement joins TRBV11-2 to TRBJ2-5, with 7 bases identical to TRBD1. The CDR3 is 15 amino acids. Germline V CDR1 and CDR2: SGHAT, FQNNGV. V dropped 6 bases and J dropped 2; count of bases not matched to a gene: 9. The CDR3 DNA sequence: TGTGCCAGCAGACGCCCGGGACAGACACAAGAGACCCAGTACTTC. It specifies CASRRPGQTQETQYF.

This clonotype came up a few times. The chain couples TRBV19 to TRBJ2-7, with TRBD2 identical over 13 bases. Unmatched junction bases numbered 8, after V lost 2 bases and J lost 1 base. CDR1 is LNHDA and CDR2 is SQIVND in the germline V gene (reference sequence). The CDR3 covers 18 residues. The chain's CDR3 is CASSIRGTSGIASYEQYF. For the CDR3, the DNA is TGTGCCAGTAGTATAAGGGGGACTAGCGGGATTGCTTCCTACGAGCAGTACTTC.

The J gene is TRBJ1-2, the V gene TRBV19; a weak D match, TRBD1 (6 bases). Germline V gene lookup returns CDR1 LNHDA and CDR2 SQIVND (reference sequence). The CDR3 consists of 14 residues. V was pared by 1 base and J by 5 bases, with 11 bases between. The CDR3 nucleotides read TGTGCCAGTAGTATAGCCCCCCAGGGGTATGGCTACACCTTC. Protein: CASSIAPQGYGYTF.

This clonotype has only a few counts. The V and J genes are TRBV5-1 and TRBJ1-6; D is perhaps TRBD1 (6 bases). The V gene lost 3 bases and the J gene lost 8 bases, with 18 bases spanning the gap. Germline loops: CDR1 SGHRS, CDR2 YFSETQ. The CDR3 spans 16 residues. The CDR3 DNA reads TGCGCCAGCAGCTCCGACCGAGGGGGAGGGCATTCACCCCTCCACTTT. It yields the protein CASSSDRGGGHSPLHF.

There are many counts of this clonotype. J is TRBJ1-2 and V is TRBV12-3 or TRBV12-4; D is undetermined. Trimming shortened V by 7 bases and J by 2 bases, and 26 bases separated the two germline ends. The CDR3 consists of 18 residues. The chain's CDR3 is CASTLVTYSKVQNYGYTF. The CDR3 DNA follows: TGTGCCAGCACTTTGGTTACCTACTCAAAGGTGCAGAACTATGGCTACACCTTC.

This chain connects TRBV5-1 to TRBJ1-2, with D possibly TRBD1 on 5 matching bases. The CDR3 is 14 amino acids. V was cut by 0 bases and J by 8 bases, with 14 bases left in between. CDR1 SGHRS and CDR2 YFSETQ come from the germline V gene. The CDR3 DNA reads as TGCGCCAGCAGCTTGGAATTGGGAGGGGAGGGCTACACCTTC. This encodes CASSLELGGEGYTF. The full variable domain, with the rest looked up from reference TRBV5-1 and TRBJ1-2, is KAGVTQTPRYLIKTRGQQVTLSCSPISGHRSVSWYQQTPGQGLQFLFEYFSETQRNKGNFPGRFSGRQFSNSRSEMNVSTLELGDSALYLCASSLELGGEGYTFGSGTRLTVV.

The V call is TRBV20-1, the J call TRBJ2-7; 8 bases line up with TRBD2. Losses at the gene ends were 2 bases for V and 1 base for J; bases not matched to a gene: 10. Germline values: CDR1 DFQATT, CDR2 SNEGSKA (reference sequence). CDR3 size: 16 residues. CDR3 protein: CSARNSGNSRSYEQYF. The CDR3 DNA is TGCAGTGCTAGAAATAGCGGGAACTCTAGATCCTACGAGCAGTACTTC.

This clonotype was detected many times. This sequence joins TRBV2 and TRBJ1-1; no definite D call. Germline V CDR1 and CDR2: SNHLY, FYNNEI. Trimming took off 4 bases at V and 2 bases at J, with 17 bases between the two ends. This CDR3 contains 16 residues. Written as DNA, the CDR3 is TGTGCCAGCAGTGCCCGGAACTCGGGAATCAACACTGAAGCTTTCTTT. It yields the protein CASSARNSGINTEAFF.

This chain links TRBV7-2 with TRBJ1-4, with TRBD1 identical over 7 bases. Germline V lookup: CDR1 SGHTA, CDR2 FQGNSA. The V segment lost 3 bases and the J segment 0 bases; nucleotides outside the gene matches: 4. The CDR3 consists of 16 residues. Here the CDR3 DNA reads TGTGCCAGCAGCTTCGGACAGGTTACAACTAATGAAAAACTGTTTTTT. The encoded protein is CASSFGQVTTNEKLFF.

This clonotype has ten or more counts. This sequence joins TRBV27 and TRBJ1-2; D is perhaps TRBD1 (6 bases). Germline V gene lookup returns CDR1 MNHEY and CDR2 SMNVEV (reference sequence). Trimming removed 2 bases from V and 2 bases from J, with 12 bases in between. This CDR3 is built from 15 residues. The CDR3 here is CASSLIPTGNYGYTF. For the CDR3, the DNA is TGTGCCAGCAGTTTAATCCCAACAGGGAACTATGGCTACACCTTC.

The V gene is TRBV5-1, the J gene TRBJ2-7; D is undetermined. CDR1 and CDR2 (germline): SGHRS, YFSETQ. Trimming pared 4 bases from V and 2 bases from J, leaving 13 bases between. The CDR3 sequence is 14 residues long. CDR3 coding DNA: TGCGCCAGCAGCATGGACCCGACCCCCTACGAGCAGTACTTC. Protein: CASSMDPTPYEQYF.

The gene calls are TRBV19 and TRBJ2-6; no definite D call. The V gene lost 4 bases and the J gene lost 0 bases, with 10 bases spanning the gap. This CDR3 is 16 amino acids long. CDR1 and CDR2 from the germline V gene are LNHDA and SQIVND (reference sequence). This CDR3 reads CASSTVGVSGANVLTF. The DNA of the CDR3 is TGTGCCAGTAGTACCGTAGGAGTCTCTGGGGCCAACGTCCTGACTTTC.

The chain links TRBV12-3 or TRBV12-4 to TRBJ2-3; D might be TRBD1 (6 bases). Trimming shortened V by 6 bases and J by 4 bases, and 11 bases separated the two germline ends. The CDR3 contains 13 residues. CDR3 in DNA: TGTGCCAGCAGCGAGAACAGGGCAGATACGCAGTATTTT. It translates to CASSENRADTQYF.

V usage is TRBV6-1 and J usage is TRBJ1-3; D unclear. Germline values: CDR1 MNHNS, CDR2 SASEGT. CDR3 size: 16 residues. Between the trimmed V and J ends, which lost 6 bases and 4 bases, there was a span of 19 bases. CDR3 DNA sequence: TGTGCCAGCAGCGATAAACAAGGGTATATCGGAAACACCATATATTTT. Residues: CASSDKQGYIGNTIYF.

Only a few counts were recorded for this clonotype. This chain connects TRBV29-1 to TRBJ2-7, with 7 positions matching TRBD2. CDR1 and CDR2 (germline): SQVTM, ANQGSEA. This CDR3 region has 13 residues. V lost 6 bases to trimming and J lost 5 bases; unmatched junction nucleotides: 10. The chain's CDR3 is CSVRGSGIHEQYF. In DNA form, the CDR3 reads TGCAGCGTGCGGGGGAGCGGGATCCACGAGCAGTACTTC.

This clonotype was counted between two and nine times. This chain connects TRBV28 to TRBJ2-1; D may match TRBD1 or TRBD2 (5 bases each). Germline V gene data show CDR1 as MDHEN and CDR2 as SYDVKM. The CDR3 contains 14 residues. Trimming pared 5 bases from V and 2 bases from J, leaving 10 bases between. CDR3 DNA sequence: TGTGCCAGCAGTCCGGGGACCACCTACAATGAGCAGTTCTTC. Its translation: CASSPGTTYNEQFF.

This clonotype was recorded a few times. The V and J genes are TRBV12-3 or TRBV12-4 and TRBJ1-4, with TRBD1 identical over 9 bases. The V segment lost 2 bases and the J segment 8 bases; nucleotides outside the gene matches: 6. There are 15 residues in the CDR3. The CDR3: CASSLITGGAEKLFF. The CDR3 region has the DNA TGTGCCAGCAGTTTAATCACAGGGGGCGCCGAAAAACTGTTTTTT.

The chain uses TRBV20-1 and TRBJ1-1; TRBD1 aligns across 9 bases. From germline, CDR1 is DFQATT and CDR2 SNEGSKA (reference sequence). J lost 4 bases, V lost 0 bases, and 3 bases had no gene match. CDR3 length: 14 amino acids. CDR3 bases: TGCAGTGCTAGAGACGGACAGGGGATCACTGAAGCTTTCTTT. This sequence encodes CSARDGQGITEAFF.

This clonotype came up a few times. V usage is TRBV7-9 and J usage is TRBJ2-7; the D gene could be TRBD1 or TRBD2 (5 bases each). In germline, CDR1 is SEHNR, CDR2 FQNEAQ (reference sequence). The CDR3 has 14 amino acids. V was pared by 5 bases and J by 0 bases, with 11 bases between. The DNA for the CDR3 is TGTGCCAGCAGCCCAACCGGGACCTCCTACGAGCAGTACTTC. Encoded protein: CASSPTGTSYEQYF.

The chain is built from TRBV20-1 and TRBJ2-7, with 10 positions matching TRBD2. With 1 base clipped from V and 4 bases from J, the junction kept 16 bases outside the gene matches. The CDR3 is made up of 18 amino acids. Germline V gene data show CDR1 as DFQATT and CDR2 as SNEGSKA (reference sequence). The chain's CDR3 is CSARVRYSGRPPSYEQYF. The CDR3 coding sequence is TGCAGTGCTAGAGTAAGGTATAGCGGGAGGCCCCCCTCTTACGAGCAGTACTTC.

This clonotype was seen more than once but under ten times. The chain's CDR3 is CASSFPGGAHEQYF. DNA for the CDR3: TGTGCCAGCAGCTTCCCGGGTGGGGCCCACGAGCAGTACTTC. The chain carries TRBV11-2 and TRBJ2-7; tentatively, D is TRBD1 (5 bases). In germline, CDR1 is SGHAT, CDR2 FQNNGV. Trimming took off 3 bases at V and 5 bases at J, with 14 bases between the two ends. CDR3 size: 14 residues.

This clonotype was found a few times. The chain recombines TRBV4-1 with TRBJ2-5, with no clear D. The CDR3 length is 15 residues. The germline CDR1 and CDR2 sequences are MGHRA and YSYEKL. V was cut by 1 base and J by 1 base, with 10 bases left in between. The DNA for the CDR3 is TGCGCCAGCAGCCAAGGCCCCGGTGTCCAAGAGACCCAGTACTTC. Translation gives CASSQGPGVQETQYF.

Ten or more counts support this clonotype. The chain joins TRBV30 to TRBJ1-2; D is undetermined. This CDR3 has 14 amino acids. Germline CDR1 GTSNPN, CDR2 SVGIG (reference sequence). V gave up 3 bases and J gave up 2 bases, with 13 bases separating them. CDR3 loop: CAWRTQTINYGYTF. In nucleotides, the CDR3 is TGTGCCTGGAGGACACAGACCATCAACTATGGCTACACCTTC. The whole variable domain, remainder taken from reference TRBV30 and TRBJ1-2, is SQTIHQWPATLVQPVGSPLSLECTVEGTSNPNLYWYRQAAGRGLQLLFYSVGIGQISSEVPQNLSASRPQDRQFILSSKKLLLSDSGFYLCAWRTQTINYGYTFGSGTRLTVV.

In its sample, this clonotype was seen a few times. This chain links TRBV28 with TRBJ1-1; the D is unclear. The CDR3 has 14 residues. Looked up from germline, CDR1 is MDHEN and CDR2 is SYDVKM. V lost 5 bases to trimming and J lost 0 bases, with 10 bases between them. CDR3 protein: CASSEVLLNTEAFF. CDR3 in DNA: TGTGCCAGCAGTGAAGTTCTCCTGAACACTGAAGCTTTCTTT.

Worth noting for this clonotype: A far larger clone is only one base removed, so a read error is likely. The chain joins TRBV6-5 to TRBJ1-1, with D possibly TRBD1 on 5 matching bases. Germline V gene data show CDR1 as MNHEY and CDR2 as SVGAGI. This CDR3 has 15 residues. This chain's CDR3 is CTSSGRDANTAEAFF. The CDR3 DNA is TGTACCAGCAGTGGCCGGGACGCCAACACCGCAGAAGCTTTCTTT.

The chain uses TRBV6-5 and TRBJ1-3, with no clear D. The CDR3 spans 13 residues. CDR1 MNHEY and CDR2 SVGAGI come from the germline V gene. Trimming took 4 bases from V and 1 from J, leaving 5 bases between them. The CDR3 DNA sequence: TGTGCCAGCAGTTTTCTATCTGGAAACACCATATATTTT. Its translation is CASSFLSGNTIYF.

This clonotype was recorded at least ten times. V is TRBV28 and J is TRBJ2-5, with 11 nucleotides matching TRBD2. CDR1 MDHEN and CDR2 SYDVKM come from the germline V gene. This CDR3 has 15 residues. Unmatched junction bases numbered 6, after V lost 4 bases and J lost 5 bases. The CDR3 DNA is TGTGCCAGCAGTTACATAGCGGGAGGGCGGGAGACCCAGTACTTC. Amino acids: CASSYIAGGRETQYF.

The rearrangement uses TRBV20-1 and TRBJ2-5; D remains ambiguous. The CDR3 sequence is 14 residues long. Trimming pared 4 bases from V and 1 base from J, leaving 13 bases between. Germline V CDR1 and CDR2: DFQATT, SNEGSKA (reference sequence). The CDR3 DNA follows: TGCAGTGCTACCCCCGTACGAACCCAAGAGACCCAGTACTTC. Protein: CSATPVRTQETQYF.